This TCR beta chain is drawn from a study of shared clonotypes between healthy human individuals. This CDR3 spans 15 amino acids. The germline V gene encodes CDR1 ENHRY and CDR2 SYGVKD. V lost 8 bases and J 8 bases, leaving 21 bases between the germline ends. Data came from immunoSEQ multiplex PCR; TCRdb stores just in-frame clones and leaves some out. Of over 700,000 clones detected, over 55% appear once; the ten largest clones hold under 2%. The chain has TRBV10-3 and TRBJ1-4; perhaps TRBD1 as D (5 bases). This sequence was found in a woman aged 25-40 years in good health. The sequencing input was memory CD4+ T cells sorted from blood. As to subset: CD45RA-negative fraction. As DNA, the CDR3 is TGTGCCATCGGAAGTAGTGGGGGTTTAAGAGAAAAACTGTTTTTT. Translation gives CAIGSSGGLREKLFF.